The sequence of this T cell receptor (beta chain) was determined in a study of OX40 agonist ivuxolimab in advanced cancers. Study-level information: Eligibility rules accepted prior anti-PD-1, anti-PD-L1 or anti-CTLA-4 therapy, and 40% to 50% had some.

If patients had autoimmune disease history or systemic immunosuppression, they were excluded. General observations from the study: Mean expanded clone counts were higher in CD8+ than CD4+ T cells. It was not determined which antigens were specifically recognized by the peripheral T cells that had undergone clonal expansion.

A word on this clone: Its antigen remains unidentified.

Sequenced by immunoSEQ multiplex PCR; TCRdb stores in-frame clones only, minus some. The table includes tens of thousands of clones, about 84% detected once. Sequencing was performed on CD4+ or CD8+ T cells sorted from blood, taken in a trial of the OX40 agonist ivuxolimab. This sequence was found in an adult with an advanced solid tumor such as melanoma, head and neck, liver or kidney cancer.

The CDR3 loop is CASSPSLAGTYNEQFF. Here the CDR3 DNA reads TGTGCCAGCAGCCCATCTCTAGCGGGAACCTACAATGAGCAGTTCTTC. J is TRBJ2-1 and V is TRBV5-4, with 9 bases lining up with TRBD2. CDR1 and CDR2 from the germline V gene are SGHNT and YYREEE (reference sequence). This CDR3 spans 16 amino acids. After removal of 4 bases from V and 2 bases from J, the junction contained 7 bases not matched to a gene.